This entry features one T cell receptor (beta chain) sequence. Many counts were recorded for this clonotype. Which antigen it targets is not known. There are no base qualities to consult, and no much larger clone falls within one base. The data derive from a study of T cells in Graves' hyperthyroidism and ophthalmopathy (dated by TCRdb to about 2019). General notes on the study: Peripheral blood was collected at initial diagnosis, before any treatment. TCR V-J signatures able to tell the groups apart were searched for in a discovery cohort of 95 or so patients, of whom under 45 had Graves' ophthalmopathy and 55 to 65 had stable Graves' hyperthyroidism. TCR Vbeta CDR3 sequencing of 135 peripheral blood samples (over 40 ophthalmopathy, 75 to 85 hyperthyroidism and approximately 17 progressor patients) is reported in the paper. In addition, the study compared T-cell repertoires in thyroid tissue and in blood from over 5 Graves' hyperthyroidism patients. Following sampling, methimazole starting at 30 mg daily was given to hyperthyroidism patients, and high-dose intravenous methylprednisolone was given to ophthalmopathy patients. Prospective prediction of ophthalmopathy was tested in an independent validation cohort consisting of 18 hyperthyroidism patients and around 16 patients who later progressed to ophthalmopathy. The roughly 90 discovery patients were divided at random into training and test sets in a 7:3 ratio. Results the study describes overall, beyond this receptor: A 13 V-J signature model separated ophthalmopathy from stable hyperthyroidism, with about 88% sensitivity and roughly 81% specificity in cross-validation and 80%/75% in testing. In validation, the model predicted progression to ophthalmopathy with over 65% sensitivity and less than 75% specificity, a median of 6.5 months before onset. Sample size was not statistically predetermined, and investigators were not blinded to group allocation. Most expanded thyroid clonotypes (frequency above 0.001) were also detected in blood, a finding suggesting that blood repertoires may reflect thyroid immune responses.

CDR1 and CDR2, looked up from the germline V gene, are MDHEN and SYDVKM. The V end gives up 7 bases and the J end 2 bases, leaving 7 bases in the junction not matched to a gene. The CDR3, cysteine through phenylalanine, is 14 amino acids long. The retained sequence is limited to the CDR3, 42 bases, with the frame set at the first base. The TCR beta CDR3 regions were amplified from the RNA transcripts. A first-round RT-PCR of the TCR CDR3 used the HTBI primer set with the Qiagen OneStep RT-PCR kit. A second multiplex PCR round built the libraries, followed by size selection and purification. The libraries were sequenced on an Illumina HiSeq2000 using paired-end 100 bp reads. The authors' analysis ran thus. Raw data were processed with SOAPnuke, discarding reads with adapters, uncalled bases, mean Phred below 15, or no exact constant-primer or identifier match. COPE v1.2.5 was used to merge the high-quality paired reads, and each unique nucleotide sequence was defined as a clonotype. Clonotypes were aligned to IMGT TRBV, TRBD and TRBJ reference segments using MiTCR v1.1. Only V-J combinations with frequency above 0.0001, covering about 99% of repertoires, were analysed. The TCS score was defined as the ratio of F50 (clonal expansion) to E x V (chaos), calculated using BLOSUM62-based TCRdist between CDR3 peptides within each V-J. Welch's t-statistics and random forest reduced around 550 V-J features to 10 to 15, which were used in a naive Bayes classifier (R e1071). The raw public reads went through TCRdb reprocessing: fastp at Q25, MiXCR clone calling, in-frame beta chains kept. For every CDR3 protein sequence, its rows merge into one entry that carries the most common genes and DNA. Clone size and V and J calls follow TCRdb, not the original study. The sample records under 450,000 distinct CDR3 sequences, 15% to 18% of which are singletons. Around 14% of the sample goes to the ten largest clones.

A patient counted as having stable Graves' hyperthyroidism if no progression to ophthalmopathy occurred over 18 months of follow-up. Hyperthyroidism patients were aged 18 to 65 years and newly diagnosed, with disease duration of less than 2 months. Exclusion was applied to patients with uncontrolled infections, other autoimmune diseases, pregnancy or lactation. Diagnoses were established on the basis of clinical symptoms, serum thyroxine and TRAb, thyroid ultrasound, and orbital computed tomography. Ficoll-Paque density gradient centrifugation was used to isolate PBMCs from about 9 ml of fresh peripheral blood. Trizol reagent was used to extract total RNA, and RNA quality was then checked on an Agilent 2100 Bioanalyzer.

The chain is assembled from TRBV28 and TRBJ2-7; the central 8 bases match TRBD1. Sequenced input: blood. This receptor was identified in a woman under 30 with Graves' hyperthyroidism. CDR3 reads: CASMTWTGTYEQYF. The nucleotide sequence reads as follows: TGTGCCAGCATGACCTGGACAGGGACCTACGAGCAGTACTTC.